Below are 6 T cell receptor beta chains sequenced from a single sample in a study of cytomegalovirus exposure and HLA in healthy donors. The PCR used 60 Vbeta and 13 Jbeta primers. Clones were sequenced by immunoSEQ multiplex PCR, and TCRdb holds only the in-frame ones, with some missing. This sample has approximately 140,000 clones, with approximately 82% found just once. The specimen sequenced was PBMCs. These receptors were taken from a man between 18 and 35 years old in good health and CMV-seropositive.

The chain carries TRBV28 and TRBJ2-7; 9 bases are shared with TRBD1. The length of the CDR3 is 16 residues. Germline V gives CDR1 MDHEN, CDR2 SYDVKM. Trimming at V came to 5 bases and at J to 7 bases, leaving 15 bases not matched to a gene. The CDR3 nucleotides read TGTGCCAGCAGTCCACCTTTGGGGACAGGGCCCTGGGAGCAGTACTTC. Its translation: CASSPPLGTGPWEQYF. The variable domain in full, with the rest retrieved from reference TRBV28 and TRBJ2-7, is DVKVTQSSRYLVKRTGEKVFLECVQDMDHENMFWYRQDPGLGLRLIYFSYDVKMKEKGDIPEGYSVSREKKERFSLILESASTNQTSMYLCASSPPLGTGPWEQYFGPGTRLTVT.

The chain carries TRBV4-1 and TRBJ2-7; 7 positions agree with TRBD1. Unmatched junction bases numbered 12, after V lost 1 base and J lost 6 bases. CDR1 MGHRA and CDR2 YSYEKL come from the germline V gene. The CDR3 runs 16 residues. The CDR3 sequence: CASSQGRGRTGGEQYF. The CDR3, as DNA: TGCGCCAGCAGCCAAGGAAGGGGACGGACAGGAGGCGAGCAGTACTTC.

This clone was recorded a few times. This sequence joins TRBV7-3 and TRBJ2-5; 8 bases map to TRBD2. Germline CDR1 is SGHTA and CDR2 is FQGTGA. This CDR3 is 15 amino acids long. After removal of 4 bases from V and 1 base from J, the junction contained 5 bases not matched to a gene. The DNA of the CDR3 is TGTGCCAGCAGCTCCGGGACTAGGCCCCAAGAGACCCAGTACTTC. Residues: CASSSGTRPQETQYF.

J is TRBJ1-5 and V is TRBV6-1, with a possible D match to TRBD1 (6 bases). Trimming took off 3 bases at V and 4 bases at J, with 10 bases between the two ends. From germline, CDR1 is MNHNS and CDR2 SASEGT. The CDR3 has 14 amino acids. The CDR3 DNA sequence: TGTGCCAGCAGTGATGGACAGATTAATCAGCCCCAGCATTTT. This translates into CASSDGQINQPQHF.

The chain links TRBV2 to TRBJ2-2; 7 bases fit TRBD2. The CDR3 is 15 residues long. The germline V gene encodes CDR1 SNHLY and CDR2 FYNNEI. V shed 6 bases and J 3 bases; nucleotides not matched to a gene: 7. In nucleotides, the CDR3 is TGTGCCAGCAGCCTTGGGGGAGGGGACACCGGGGAGCTGTTTTTT. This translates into CASSLGGGDTGELFF.

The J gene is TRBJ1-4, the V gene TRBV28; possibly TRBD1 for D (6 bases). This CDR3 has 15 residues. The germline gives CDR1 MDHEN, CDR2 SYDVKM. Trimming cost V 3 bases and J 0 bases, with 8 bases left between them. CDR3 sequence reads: CASSFGQTTNEKLFF. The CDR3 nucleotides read TGTGCCAGCAGTTTCGGACAGACAACTAATGAAAAACTGTTTTTT.